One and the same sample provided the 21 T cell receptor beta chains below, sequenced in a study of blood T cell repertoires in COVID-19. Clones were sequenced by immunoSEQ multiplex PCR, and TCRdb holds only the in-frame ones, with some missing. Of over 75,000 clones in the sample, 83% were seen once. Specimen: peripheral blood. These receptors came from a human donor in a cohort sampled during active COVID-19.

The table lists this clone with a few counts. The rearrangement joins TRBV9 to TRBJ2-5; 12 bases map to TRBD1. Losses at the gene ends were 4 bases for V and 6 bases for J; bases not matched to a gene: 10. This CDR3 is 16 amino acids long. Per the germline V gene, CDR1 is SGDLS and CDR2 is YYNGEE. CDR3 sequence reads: CASSFRGTGGEKTQYF. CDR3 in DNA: TGTGCCAGCAGCTTCCGCGGGACAGGGGGCGAGAAGACCCAGTACTTC. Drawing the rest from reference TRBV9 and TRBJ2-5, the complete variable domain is DSGVTQTPKHLITATGQRVTLRCSPRSGDLSVYWYQQSLDQGLQFLIQYYNGEERAKGNILERFSAQQFPDLHSELNLSSLELGDSALYFCASSFRGTGGEKTQYFGPGTRLLVL.

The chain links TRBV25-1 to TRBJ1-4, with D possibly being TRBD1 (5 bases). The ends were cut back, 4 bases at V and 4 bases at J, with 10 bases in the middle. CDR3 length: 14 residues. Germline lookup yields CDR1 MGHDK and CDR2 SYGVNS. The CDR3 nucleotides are TGTGCCAGCAGTGGTGGGGCGATTAATGAAAAACTGTTTTTT. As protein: CASSGGAINEKLFF.

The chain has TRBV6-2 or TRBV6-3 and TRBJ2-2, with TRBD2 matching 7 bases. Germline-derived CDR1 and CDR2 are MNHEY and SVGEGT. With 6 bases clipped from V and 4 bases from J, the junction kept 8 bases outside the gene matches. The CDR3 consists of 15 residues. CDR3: CASSDAGEGTGELFF. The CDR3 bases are TGTGCCAGCAGCGACGCGGGGGAGGGCACCGGGGAGCTGTTTTTT.

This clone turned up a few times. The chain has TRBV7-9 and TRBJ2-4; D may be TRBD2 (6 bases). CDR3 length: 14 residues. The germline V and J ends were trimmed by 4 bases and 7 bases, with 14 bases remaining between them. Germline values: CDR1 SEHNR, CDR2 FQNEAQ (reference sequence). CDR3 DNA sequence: TGTGCCAGCAGCTCCGGGACTTGGGGGAACATTCAGTACTTC. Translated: CASSSGTWGNIQYF.

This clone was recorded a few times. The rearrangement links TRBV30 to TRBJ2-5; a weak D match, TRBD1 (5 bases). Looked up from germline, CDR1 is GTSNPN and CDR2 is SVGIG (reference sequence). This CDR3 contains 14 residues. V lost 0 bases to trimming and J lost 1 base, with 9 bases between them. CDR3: CAWSVSRVQETQYF. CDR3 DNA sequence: TGTGCCTGGAGTGTAAGCAGGGTCCAAGAGACCCAGTACTTC.

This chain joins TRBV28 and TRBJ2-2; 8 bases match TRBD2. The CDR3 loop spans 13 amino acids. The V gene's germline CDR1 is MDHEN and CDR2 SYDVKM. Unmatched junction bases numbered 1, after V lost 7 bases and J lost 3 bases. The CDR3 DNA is TGTGCCAGCATGCGGGGGGACACCGGGGAGCTGTTTTTT. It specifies CASMRGDTGELFF. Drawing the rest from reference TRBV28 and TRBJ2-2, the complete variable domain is DVKVTQSSRYLVKRTGEKVFLECVQDMDHENMFWYRQDPGLGLRLIYFSYDVKMKEKGDIPEGYSVSREKKERFSLILESASTNQTSMYLCASMRGDTGELFFGEGSRLTVL.

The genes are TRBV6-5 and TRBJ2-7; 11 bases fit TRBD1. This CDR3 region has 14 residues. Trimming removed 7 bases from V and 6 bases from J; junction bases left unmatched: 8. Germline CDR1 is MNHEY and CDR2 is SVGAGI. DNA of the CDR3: TGTGCCAGCACCGAAGGGACAGGGGGTCGCGAGCAGTACTTC. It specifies CASTEGTGGREQYF.

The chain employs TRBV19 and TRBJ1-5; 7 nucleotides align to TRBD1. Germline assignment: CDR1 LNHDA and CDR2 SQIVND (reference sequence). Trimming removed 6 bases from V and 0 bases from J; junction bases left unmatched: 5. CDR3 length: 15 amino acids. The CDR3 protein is CASSNRGLSNQPQHF. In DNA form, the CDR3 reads TGTGCCAGTAGCAACAGGGGCCTTAGCAATCAGCCCCAGCATTTT.

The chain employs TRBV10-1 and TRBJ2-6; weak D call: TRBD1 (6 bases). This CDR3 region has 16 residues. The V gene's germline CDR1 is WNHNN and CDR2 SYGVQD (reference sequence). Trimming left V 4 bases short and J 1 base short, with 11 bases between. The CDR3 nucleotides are TGCGCCAGCAGTGCAGGACAGTTGTCTGGGGCCAACGTCCTGACTTTC. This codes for CASSAGQLSGANVLTF.

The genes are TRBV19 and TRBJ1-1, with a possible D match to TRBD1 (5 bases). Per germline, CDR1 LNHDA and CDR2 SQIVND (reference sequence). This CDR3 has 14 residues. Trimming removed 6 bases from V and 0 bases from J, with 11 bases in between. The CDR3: CASSRGYMNTEAFF. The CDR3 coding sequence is TGTGCCAGTAGCCGGGGGTACATGAACACTGAAGCTTTCTTT. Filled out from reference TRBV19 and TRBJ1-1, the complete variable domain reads DGGITQSPKYLFRKEGQNVTLSCEQNLNHDAMYWYRQDPGQGLRLIYYSQIVNDFQKGDIAEGYSVSREKKESFPLTVTSAQKNPTAFYLCASSRGYMNTEAFFGQGTRLTVV.

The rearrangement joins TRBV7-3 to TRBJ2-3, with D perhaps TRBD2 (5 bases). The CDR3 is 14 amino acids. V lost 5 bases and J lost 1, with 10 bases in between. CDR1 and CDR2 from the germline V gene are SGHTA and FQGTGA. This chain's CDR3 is CASSQVGGTDTQYF. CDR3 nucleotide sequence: TGTGCCAGCAGCCAAGTCGGGGGCACAGATACGCAGTATTTT.

The CDR3 nucleotides read TGTGCCACCAGTGATTTGTTCCGCCGGACAGAAGATAATTCACCCCTCCACTTT. Translating it yields CATSDLFRRTEDNSPLHF. This chain links TRBV24-1 with TRBJ1-6, with D perhaps TRBD1 (6 bases). Germline CDR1 is KGHDR and CDR2 is SFDVKD. V lost 0 bases and J lost 5, with 16 bases in between. There are 18 residues in the CDR3.

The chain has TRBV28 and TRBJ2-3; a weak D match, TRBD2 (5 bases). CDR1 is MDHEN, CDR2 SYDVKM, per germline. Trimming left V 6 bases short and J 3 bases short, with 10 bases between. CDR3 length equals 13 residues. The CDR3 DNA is TGTGCCAGCAGGTCGGACTTAACAGATACGCAGTATTTT. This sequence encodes CASRSDLTDTQYF.

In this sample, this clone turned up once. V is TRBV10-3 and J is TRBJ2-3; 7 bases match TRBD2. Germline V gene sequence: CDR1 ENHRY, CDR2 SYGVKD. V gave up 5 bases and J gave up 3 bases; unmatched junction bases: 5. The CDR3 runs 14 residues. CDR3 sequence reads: CAISSGEPTDTQYF. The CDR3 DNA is TGTGCCATCAGTAGCGGGGAGCCAACAGATACGCAGTATTTT.

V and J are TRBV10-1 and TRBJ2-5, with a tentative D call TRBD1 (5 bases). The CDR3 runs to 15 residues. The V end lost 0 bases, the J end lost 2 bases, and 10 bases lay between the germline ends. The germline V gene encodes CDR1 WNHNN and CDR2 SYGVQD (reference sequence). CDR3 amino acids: CASSESRTPQETQYF. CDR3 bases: TGCGCCAGCAGTGAGTCAAGGACACCTCAAGAGACCCAGTACTTC.

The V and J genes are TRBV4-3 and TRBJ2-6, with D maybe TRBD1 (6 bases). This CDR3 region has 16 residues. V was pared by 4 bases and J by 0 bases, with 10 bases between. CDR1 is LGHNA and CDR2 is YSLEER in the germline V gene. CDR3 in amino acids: CASSRIGGSGANVLTF. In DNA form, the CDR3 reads TGCGCCAGCAGCCGGATAGGGGGCTCTGGGGCCAACGTCCTGACTTTC.

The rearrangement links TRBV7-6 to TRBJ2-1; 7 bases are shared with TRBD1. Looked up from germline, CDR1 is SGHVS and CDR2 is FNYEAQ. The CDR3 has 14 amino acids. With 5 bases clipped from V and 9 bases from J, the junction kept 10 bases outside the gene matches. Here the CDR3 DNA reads TGTGCCAGCAGCCCCCGGACAGGCGCGGGTGAGCAGTTCTTC. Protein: CASSPRTGAGEQFF.

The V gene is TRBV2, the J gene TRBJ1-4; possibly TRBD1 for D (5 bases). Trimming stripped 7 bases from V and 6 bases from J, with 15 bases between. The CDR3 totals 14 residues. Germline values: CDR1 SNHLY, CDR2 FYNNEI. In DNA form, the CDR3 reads TGTGCCAGCACCCCCGTCAGGGCATATGAAAAACTGTTTTTT. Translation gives CASTPVRAYEKLFF.

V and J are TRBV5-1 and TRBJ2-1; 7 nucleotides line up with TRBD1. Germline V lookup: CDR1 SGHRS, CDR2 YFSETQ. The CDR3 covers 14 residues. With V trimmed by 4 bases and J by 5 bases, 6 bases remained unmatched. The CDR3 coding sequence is TGCGCCAGCAGCAGCACAGGGGCCGACAATGAGCAGTTCTTC. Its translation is CASSSTGADNEQFF. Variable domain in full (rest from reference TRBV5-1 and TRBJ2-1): KAGVTQTPRYLIKTRGQQVTLSCSPISGHRSVSWYQQTPGQGLQFLFEYFSETQRNKGNFPGRFSGRQFSNSRSEMNVSTLELGDSALYLCASSSTGADNEQFFGPGTRLTVL.

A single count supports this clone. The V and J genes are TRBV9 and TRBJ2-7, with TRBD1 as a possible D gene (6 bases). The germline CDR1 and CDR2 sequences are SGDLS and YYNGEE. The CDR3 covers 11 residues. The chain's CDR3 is CVTGIRYEQYF. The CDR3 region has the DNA TGTGTGACAGGAATTCGGTACGAGCAGTACTTC.

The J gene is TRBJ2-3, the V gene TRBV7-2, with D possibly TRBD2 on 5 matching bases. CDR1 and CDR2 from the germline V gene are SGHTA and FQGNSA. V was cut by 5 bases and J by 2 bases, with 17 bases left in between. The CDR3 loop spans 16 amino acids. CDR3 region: CASSRRTHSTTDTQYF. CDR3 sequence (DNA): TGTGCCAGCAGCAGACGGACTCATTCGACCACAGATACGCAGTATTTT.